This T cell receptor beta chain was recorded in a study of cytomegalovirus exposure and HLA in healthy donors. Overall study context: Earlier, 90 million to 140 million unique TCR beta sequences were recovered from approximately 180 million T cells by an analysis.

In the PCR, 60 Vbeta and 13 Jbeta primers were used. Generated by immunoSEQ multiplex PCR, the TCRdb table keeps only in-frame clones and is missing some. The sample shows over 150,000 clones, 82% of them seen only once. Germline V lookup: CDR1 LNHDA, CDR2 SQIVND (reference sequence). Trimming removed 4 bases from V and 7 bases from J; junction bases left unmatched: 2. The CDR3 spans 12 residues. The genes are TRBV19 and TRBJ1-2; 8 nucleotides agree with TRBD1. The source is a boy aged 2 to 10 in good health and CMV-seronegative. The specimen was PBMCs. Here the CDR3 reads CASSTGGSGYTF. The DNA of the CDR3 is TGTGCCAGTAGTACAGGGGGCAGTGGCTACACCTTC.